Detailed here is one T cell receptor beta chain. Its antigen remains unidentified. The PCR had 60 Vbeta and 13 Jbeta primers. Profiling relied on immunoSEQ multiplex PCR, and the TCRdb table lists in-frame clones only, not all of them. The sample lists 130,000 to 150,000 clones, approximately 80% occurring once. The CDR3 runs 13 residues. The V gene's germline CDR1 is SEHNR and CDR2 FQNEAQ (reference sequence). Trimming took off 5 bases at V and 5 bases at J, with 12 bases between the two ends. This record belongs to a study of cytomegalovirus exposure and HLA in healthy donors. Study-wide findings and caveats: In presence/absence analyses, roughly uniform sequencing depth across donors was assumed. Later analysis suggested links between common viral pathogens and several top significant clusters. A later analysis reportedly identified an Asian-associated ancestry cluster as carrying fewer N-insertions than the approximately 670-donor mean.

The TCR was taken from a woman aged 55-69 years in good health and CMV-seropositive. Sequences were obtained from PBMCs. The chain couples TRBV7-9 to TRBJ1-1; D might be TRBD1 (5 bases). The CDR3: CASSQWGGTEAFF. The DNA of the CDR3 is TGTGCCAGCAGCCAGTGGGGGGGTACTGAAGCTTTCTTT.